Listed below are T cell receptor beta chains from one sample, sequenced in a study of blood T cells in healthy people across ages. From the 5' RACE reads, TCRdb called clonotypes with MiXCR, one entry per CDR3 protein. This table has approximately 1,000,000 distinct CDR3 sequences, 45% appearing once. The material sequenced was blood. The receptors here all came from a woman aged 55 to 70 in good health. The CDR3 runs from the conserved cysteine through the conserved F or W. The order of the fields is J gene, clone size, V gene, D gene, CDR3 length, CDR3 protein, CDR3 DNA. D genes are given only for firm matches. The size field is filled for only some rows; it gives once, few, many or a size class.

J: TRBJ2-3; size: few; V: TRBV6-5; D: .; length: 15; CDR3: CASSYGSGGRDTQYF; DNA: TGTGCCAGCAGTTACGGTTCAGGGGGGAGGGATACGCAGTATTTT
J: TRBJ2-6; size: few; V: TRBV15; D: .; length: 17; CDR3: CATLGRQLSSGANVLTF; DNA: TGTGCCACCTTAGGGCGGCAGTTAAGCTCTGGGGCCAACGTCCTGACTTTC
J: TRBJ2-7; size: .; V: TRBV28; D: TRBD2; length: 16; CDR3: CASTQRAGAPSYEQYF; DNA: TGTGCCAGCACCCAGAGAGCGGGGGCACCTTCCTACGAGCAGTACTTC
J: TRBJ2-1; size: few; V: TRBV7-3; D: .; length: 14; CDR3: CASSGTLGNNEQFF; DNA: TGTGCCAGCAGCGGAACGCTAGGCAACAATGAGCAGTTCTTC
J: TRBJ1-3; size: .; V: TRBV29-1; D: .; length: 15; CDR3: CSVTGWGSSGNTIYF; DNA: TGCAGCGTCACAGGGTGGGGATCGTCTGGAAACACCATATATTTT
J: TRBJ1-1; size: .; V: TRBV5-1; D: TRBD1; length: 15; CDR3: CASSRDGTANTEAFF; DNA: TGCGCCAGCAGCAGGGACGGGACAGCGAACACTGAAGCTTTCTTT
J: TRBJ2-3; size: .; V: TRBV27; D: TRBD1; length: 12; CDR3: CASQDRVDTQYF; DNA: TGTGCCAGCCAGGACAGGGTTGATACGCAGTATTTT
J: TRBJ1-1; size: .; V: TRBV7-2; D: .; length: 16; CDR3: CASSLSILQGKTEAFF; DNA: TGTGCCAGCAGCTTATCCATCCTTCAGGGGAAGACTGAAGCTTTCTTT
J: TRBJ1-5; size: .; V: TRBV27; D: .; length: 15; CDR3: CASSPDSNSNQPQHF; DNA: TGTGCCAGCAGTCCCGACAGCAATAGCAATCAGCCCCAGCATTTT
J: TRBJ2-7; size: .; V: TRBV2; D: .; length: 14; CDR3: CASSEAPGDYEQYF; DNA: TGTGCCAGCAGTGAAGCCCCAGGGGACTACGAGCAGTACTTC
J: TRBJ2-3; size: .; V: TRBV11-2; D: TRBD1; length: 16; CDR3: CASRPLGGPGTDTQYF; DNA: TGTGCCAGCAGGCCCCTAGGGGGCCCGGGCACAGATACGCAGTATTTT
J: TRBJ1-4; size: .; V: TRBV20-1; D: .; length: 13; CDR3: CSARPGHREKLFF; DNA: TGCAGTGCTAGACCGGGCCATCGGGAAAAACTGTTTTTT
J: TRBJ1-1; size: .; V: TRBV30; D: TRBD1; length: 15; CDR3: CARNPPDRGNTEAFF; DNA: TGTGCCCGGAACCCTCCCGACAGGGGGAACACTGAAGCTTTCTTT
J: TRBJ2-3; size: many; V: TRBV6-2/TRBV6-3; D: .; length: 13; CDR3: CASSVFSTDTQYF; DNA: TGTGCCAGCAGCGTCTTCAGTACAGATACGCAGTATTTT
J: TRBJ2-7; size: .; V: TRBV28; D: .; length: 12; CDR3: CASSSVTYEQYF; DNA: TGTGCCAGCAGTTCCGTAACCTACGAGCAGTACTTC
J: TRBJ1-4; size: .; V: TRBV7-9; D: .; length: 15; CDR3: CASSPGVATNEKLFF; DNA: TGTGCCAGCAGCCCAGGTGTTGCAACTAATGAAAAACTGTTTTTT
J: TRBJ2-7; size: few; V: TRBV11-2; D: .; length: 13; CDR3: CASSLDVLYEQYF; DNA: TGTGCCAGCAGCTTAGACGTCCTTTACGAGCAGTACTTC
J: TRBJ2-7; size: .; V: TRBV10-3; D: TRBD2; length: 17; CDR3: CAISEGTSGGLYNEQYF; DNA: TGTGCCATCAGTGAGGGGACTAGCGGGGGACTCTACAATGAGCAGTACTTC
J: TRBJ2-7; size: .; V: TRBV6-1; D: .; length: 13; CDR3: CASSEQRADEQYF; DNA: TGTGCCAGCAGTGAACAACGGGCGGACGAGCAGTACTTC
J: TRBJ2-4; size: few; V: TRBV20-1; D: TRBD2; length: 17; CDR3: CSALGTSGTAAKNIQYF; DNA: TGCAGTGCTTTAGGGACTAGCGGAACTGCAGCCAAAAACATTCAGTACTTC
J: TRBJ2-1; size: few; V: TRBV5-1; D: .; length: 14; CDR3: CASSGTLATNEQFF; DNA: TGCGCCAGCAGCGGAACACTAGCTACCAATGAGCAGTTCTTC
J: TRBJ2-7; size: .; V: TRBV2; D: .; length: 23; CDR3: CASSTPRGLGGPGSGARPYEQYF; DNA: TGTGCCAGCAGTACTCCTCGAGGGTTAGGGGGCCCTGGGAGCGGGGCCCGACCTTACGAGCAGTACTTC
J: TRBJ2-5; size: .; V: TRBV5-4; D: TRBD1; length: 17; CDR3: CASNPVAGTGGGETQYF; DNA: TGTGCCAGCAACCCTGTGGCCGGGACAGGGGGCGGTGAGACCCAGTACTTC
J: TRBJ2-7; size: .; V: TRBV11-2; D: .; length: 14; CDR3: CASSLGQYRYEQYF; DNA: TGTGCCAGCAGCTTAGGACAGTATCGGTACGAGCAGTACTTC
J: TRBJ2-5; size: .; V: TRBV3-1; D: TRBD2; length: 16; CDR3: CASSQDPAGVGETQYF; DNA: TGTGCCAGCAGCCAAGATCCCGCGGGAGTAGGGGAGACCCAGTACTTC
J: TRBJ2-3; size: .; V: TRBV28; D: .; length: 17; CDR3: CASNPPGGQYSTDTQYF; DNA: TGTGCCAGCAACCCACCCGGAGGGCAGTATAGCACAGATACGCAGTATTTT
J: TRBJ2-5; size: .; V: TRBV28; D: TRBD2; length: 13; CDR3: CASRAGLAATQYF; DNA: TGTGCCAGCAGGGCGGGACTAGCGGCGACCCAGTACTTC
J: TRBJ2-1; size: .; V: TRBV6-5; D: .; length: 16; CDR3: CASSYLIGYTSGEQFF; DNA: TGTGCCAGCAGTTACTTGATAGGCTACACTTCGGGTGAGCAGTTCTTC
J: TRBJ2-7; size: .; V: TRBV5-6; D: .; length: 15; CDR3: CASSSLVAGTYEQYF; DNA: TGTGCCAGCAGCTCTCTGGTAGCTGGGACCTACGAGCAGTACTTC
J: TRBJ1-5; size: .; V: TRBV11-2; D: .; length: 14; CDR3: CASSAAGGHQPQHF; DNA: TGTGCCAGCAGCGCTGCCGGGGGGCATCAGCCCCAGCATTTT
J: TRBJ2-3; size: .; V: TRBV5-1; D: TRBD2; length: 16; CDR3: CASSLSVLAGGDTQYF; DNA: TGCGCCAGCAGCTTGAGTGTTCTAGCGGGAGGTGATACGCAGTATTTT
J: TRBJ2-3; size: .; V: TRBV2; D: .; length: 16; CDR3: CASSVDGGAVGDTQYF; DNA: TGTGCCAGCAGTGTCGACGGGGGAGCCGTGGGAGATACGCAGTATTTT
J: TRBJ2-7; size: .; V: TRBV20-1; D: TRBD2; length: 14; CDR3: CSARRLAGRGEQYF; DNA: TGCAGTGCTAGGCGACTAGCGGGACGGGGTGAGCAGTACTTC
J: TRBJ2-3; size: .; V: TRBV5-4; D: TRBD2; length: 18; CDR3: CASSLVGLAGGSGDTQYF; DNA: TGTGCCAGCAGCTTGGTAGGACTAGCGGGAGGGAGCGGTGATACGCAGTATTTT
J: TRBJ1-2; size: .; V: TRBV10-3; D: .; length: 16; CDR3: CAISPTQGPPNYGYTF; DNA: TGTGCCATCAGTCCTACTCAAGGGCCTCCTAACTATGGCTACACCTTC
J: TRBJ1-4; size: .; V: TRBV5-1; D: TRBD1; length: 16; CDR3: CASSPLLGQLNEKLFF; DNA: TGCGCCAGCAGCCCGCTCCTGGGACAGTTAAATGAAAAACTGTTTTTT
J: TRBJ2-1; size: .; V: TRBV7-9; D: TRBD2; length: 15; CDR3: CASSIPGLARNEQFF; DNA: TGTGCCAGCAGCATACCGGGACTAGCTCGCAATGAGCAGTTCTTC
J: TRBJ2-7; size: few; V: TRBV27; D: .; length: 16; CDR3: CASSLFVGAGSYEQYF; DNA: TGTGCCAGCAGTTTATTCGTGGGGGCCGGGAGCTACGAGCAGTACTTC
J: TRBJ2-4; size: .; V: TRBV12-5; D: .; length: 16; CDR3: CASGPKDGGSGNIQYF; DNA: TGTGCTAGTGGTCCGAAAGACGGTGGGAGCGGGAACATTCAGTACTTC
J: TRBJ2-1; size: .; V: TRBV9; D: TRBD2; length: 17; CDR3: CASSVFTSGSSYNEQFF; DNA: TGTGCCAGCAGCGTATTCACTAGCGGGAGCTCCTACAATGAGCAGTTCTTC
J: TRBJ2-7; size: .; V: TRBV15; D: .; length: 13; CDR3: CATSREEGYEQYF; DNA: TGTGCCACCAGCAGAGAGGAAGGATACGAGCAGTACTTC
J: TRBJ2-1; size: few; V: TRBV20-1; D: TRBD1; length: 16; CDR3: CSARGPGQEFTNEQFF; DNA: TGCAGTGCTAGGGGACCGGGACAGGAATTCACCAATGAGCAGTTCTTC
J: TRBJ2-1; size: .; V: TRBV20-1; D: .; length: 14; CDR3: CSARRQGSVGEQFF; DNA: TGCAGTGCAAGACGGCAGGGCTCGGTAGGTGAGCAGTTCTTC
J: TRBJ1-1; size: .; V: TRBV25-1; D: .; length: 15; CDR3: CASSEQSSKVTEAFF; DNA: TGTGCCAGCAGTGAACAAAGCAGTAAGGTGACTGAAGCTTTCTTT
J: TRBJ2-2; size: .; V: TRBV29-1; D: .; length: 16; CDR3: CSEMLWGLEDTGELFF; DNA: TGCAGCGAAATGCTGTGGGGGCTTGAGGACACCGGGGAGCTGTTTTTT
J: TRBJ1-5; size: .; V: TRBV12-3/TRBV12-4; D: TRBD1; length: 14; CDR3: CASTSTGFNQPQHF; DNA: TGTGCCAGCACCTCGACAGGGTTCAATCAGCCCCAGCATTTT
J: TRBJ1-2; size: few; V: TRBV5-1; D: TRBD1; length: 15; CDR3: CASSTRQGLAGGYTF; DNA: TGCGCCAGCAGCACCCGACAGGGATTGGCCGGGGGCTACACCTTC
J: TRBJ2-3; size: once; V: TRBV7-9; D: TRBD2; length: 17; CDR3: CASSLGQGLAATDTQYF; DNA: TGTGCCAGCAGCTTAGGACAGGGACTAGCGGCCACAGATACGCAGTATTTT
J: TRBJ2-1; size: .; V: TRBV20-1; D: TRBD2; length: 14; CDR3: CSATASGRASEQFF; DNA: TGCAGTGCAACCGCTAGCGGGAGGGCCTCTGAGCAGTTCTTC
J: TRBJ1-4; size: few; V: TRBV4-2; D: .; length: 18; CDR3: CASSLPMSGSPTNEKLFF; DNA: TGTGCCAGCAGCCTCCCGATGTCGGGGTCGCCCACTAATGAAAAACTGTTTTTT
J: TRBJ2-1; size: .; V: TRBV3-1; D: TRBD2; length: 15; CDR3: CASGQWTSGNNEQFF; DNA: TGTGCCAGCGGCCAATGGACTAGCGGAAACAATGAGCAGTTCTTC
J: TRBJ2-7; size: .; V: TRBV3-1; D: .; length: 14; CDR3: CASSHPLVSREQYF; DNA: TGTGCCAGCAGCCACCCACTAGTGAGTAGAGAGCAGTACTTC
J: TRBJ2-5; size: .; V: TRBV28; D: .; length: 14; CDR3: CASSLYRAQETQYF; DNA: TGTGCCAGCAGTTTATACAGGGCACAAGAGACCCAGTACTTC